The T cell receptor (beta chain) described here comes from a study of blood T cell repertoires in COVID-19 (dated by TCRdb to 2020 to 2022). About the investigation overall: Samples from collaborators originated in the United States, Italy and Spain and spanned both the acute and convalescent phases of COVID-19. The material from the prospective study consisted of cDNA or gDNA derived from T cells, B-cell-depleted T cells, or PBMCs. Samples were obtained from the ongoing ImmuneRACE study (first 160 participants) and from 950 to 1,500 subjects provided by 6 global collaborators. The sample metadata nearly always contained a de-identified subject ID, COVID-19 status, age in years and sex. The repertoires were released in a freely available public database intended as a resource for research on the immune response to SARS-CoV-2. The dataset comprised deeply sampled blood TCRbeta repertoires from subjects exposed to, actively infected with, or recovered from COVID-19. Where HLA class I and class II types were available, the types were taken from metadata supplied by the sample provider, not from assay-based typing. The paper as a whole reports these results and caveats: The amount of clinical and demographic metadata varied by source and participant and was provided uncurated.

The CDR1 and CDR2 encoded by the germline V gene are KGHDR and SFDVKD. V is pruned by 5 bases and J by 4 bases, leaving 3 bases of the junction without a gene match. The CDR3 spans 13 residues, from the cysteine through the phenylalanine. The entry retains the CDR3 DNA only, 39 bases that are in frame from base 1. With respect to this clone: Its antigen is currently not known. No base-level quality is on record; no much larger clone is a single base apart.

Whole blood was collected in K2EDTA tubes by collaborating institutions according to the institutions' own protocols. For TCRbeta analysis, collaborator samples were shipped as frozen whole blood, as isolated PBMCs, or as DNA extracted from either sample type. The immunoSEQ Assay, a bias-controlled multiplex PCR, was used to amplify TCRbeta CDR3 regions from genomic DNA. Per the source publication's procedure: Nucleated cell counts per sample were estimated from amplification of reference gene primers within the assay. To quantify the absolute abundance of each unique TCRbeta CDR3 rearrangement, sequence reads were collapsed and filtered. Productive Simpson clonality was computed per sample as the square root of Simpson's diversity index over productive rearrangements. This is the immuneACCESS table as TCRdb keeps it, with only in-frame sequences that have V and J called. A part of the clones is gone; compared with another copy, unresolved V genes explain less than half, and the rest is unexplained. That table furnishes V, J and clone size, whereas the DNA furnished D and trimming. The sample table holds about 200,000 clones, of which around 91% were seen once. The ten largest clones take up roughly 5% of the sample.

This receptor was obtained from a woman aged 40 to 50 with acute or convalescent COVID-19. The V gene is TRBV24-1 and the J gene is TRBJ1-2, with 7 junctional bases fitting TRBD1. Sequencing was carried out using peripheral blood. The sequenced DNA: TGTGCCACCAGTGGGCAGGGGGTCTATGGCTACACCTTC. This sequence encodes CATSGQGVYGYTF.